Below are 15 T cell receptor beta chains sequenced from a single sample in a study of control samples from healthy donors and cancer patients. The table came from immunoSEQ multiplex PCR; TCRdb's copy has only in-frame clones and leaves some out. The repertoire holds 75,000 to 95,000 clones, 85% to 90% seen once, with about 10% in the top ten. Sequencing used PBMCs. These receptors were obtained from a woman in her fifties or sixties with colorectal cancer.

The rearrangement joins TRBV6-6 to TRBJ2-5, with a tentative D call TRBD2 (6 bases). The CDR3 length is 14 residues. Trimming removed 6 bases from V and 1 base from J, with 12 bases in between. Germline V gives CDR1 MNHNY, CDR2 SVGAGI (reference sequence). CDR3 nucleotides: TGTGCCAGCAGCCTTACCGGGGGCCAAGAGACCCAGTACTTC. Its translation is CASSLTGGQETQYF.

CDR3 loop: CASSPFQGNTEAFF. In DNA form, the CDR3 reads TGCGCCAGCAGCCCATTCCAGGGGAACACTGAAGCTTTCTTT. The chain combines TRBV4-1 with TRBJ1-1; the D gene is possibly TRBD1 (5 bases). V was shortened by 4 bases and J by 1 base, with 10 bases between the two germline ends. Germline V CDR1 and CDR2: MGHRA, YSYEKL. The CDR3 has 14 residues.

This chain links TRBV10-3 with TRBJ2-6; D possibly corresponds to TRBD2 (6 bases). CDR3 length: 18 amino acids. The V end was cut by 6 bases, the J end by 1 base, with 19 bases between. The germline CDR1 and CDR2 sequences are ENHRY and SYGVKD. The CDR3 sequence: CAISHGAGTSSGANVLTF. Here the CDR3 DNA reads TGTGCCATCAGCCACGGGGCGGGAACCTCTTCTGGGGCCAACGTCCTGACTTTC.

This chain links TRBV6-5 with TRBJ1-5, with D unclear. This CDR3 is 13 amino acids long. The V gene's germline CDR1 is MNHEY and CDR2 SVGAGI. V lost 7 bases to trimming and J lost 5 bases, with 12 bases between them. As DNA, the CDR3 is TGTGCCAGCACTGGAAGAACTGATCAGCCCCAGCATTTT. This codes for CASTGRTDQPQHF.

CDR3 DNA: TGTGCCAGCAGCCCGGATAAGGGAAGCACTGAAGCTTTCTTT. This translates into CASSPDKGSTEAFF. The V and J genes are TRBV7-2 and TRBJ1-1; D gene uncertain. Deletions cut 5 bases from V and 4 bases from J, with 14 bases between. This CDR3 comprises 14 residues. Germline CDR1 SGHTA, CDR2 FQGNSA.

The genes are TRBV28 and TRBJ2-1; D possibly corresponds to TRBD1 (6 bases). The CDR3 has 13 residues. V lost 6 bases, J lost 7 bases, and 13 bases lay in between. Germline V lookup: CDR1 MDHEN, CDR2 SYDVKM. The CDR3: CASRDQGLNEQFF. The CDR3 region has the DNA TGTGCCAGCAGAGACCAGGGGTTGAATGAGCAGTTCTTC.

This sequence joins TRBV6-5 and TRBJ1-4; no clear D gene. V shed 0 bases and J shed 9 bases, with 11 bases lying between them. There are 14 residues in the CDR3. From germline, CDR1 is MNHEY and CDR2 SVGAGI. The CDR3 region is CASSYSGAGKKLFF. CDR3 bases: TGTGCCAGCAGTTACTCGGGTGCGGGGAAAAAACTGTTTTTT.

The V call is TRBV10-2, the J call TRBJ1-2; 7 nucleotides align to TRBD1. This CDR3 contains 14 residues. V lost 5 bases, J lost 6 bases, and 9 bases stayed unmatched. Germline-derived CDR1 and CDR2 are WSHSY and SAAADI. The CDR3 protein is CASSRTGRGDGYTF. The CDR3 nucleotides are TGCGCCAGCAGTCGGACAGGTAGAGGGGATGGCTACACCTTC.

V gene TRBV5-5 combines with J gene TRBJ1-2; D perhaps matches TRBD1 (6 bases). The CDR3 has 13 residues. CDR1 and CDR2 from the germline V gene are SGHKS and YYEKEE (reference sequence). The germline V and J ends were trimmed by 0 bases and 8 bases, with 11 bases remaining between them. The CDR3 nucleotides are TGTGCCAGCAGCTTGGGGCAGGGGAGCGGCTACACCTTC. Encoded protein: CASSLGQGSGYTF.

The rearrangement links TRBV6-4 to TRBJ2-1; 13 bases are shared with TRBD2. This CDR3 is built from 15 residues. The J segment lost 6 bases and the V segment lost 5 bases, leaving 4 bases of the junction unmatched. The germline gives CDR1 MRHNA, CDR2 SNTAGT. The CDR3 sequence: CASSSLAGGRNEQFF. DNA for the CDR3: TGTGCCAGCAGTTCACTAGCGGGGGGGCGCAATGAGCAGTTCTTC.

The chain has TRBV7-9 and TRBJ1-5; D might be TRBD1 (6 bases). The germline gives CDR1 SEHNR, CDR2 FQNEAQ (reference sequence). V dropped 5 bases and J dropped 6 bases, with 23 bases sitting between them. The CDR3 consists of 17 residues. The CDR3 coding sequence is TGTGCCAGCAGCCCCCGGGGGGGGGCGAGGCCTTCTCAGCCCCAGCATTTT. It translates to CASSPRGGARPSQPQHF.

J is TRBJ2-5 and V is TRBV9, with 8 bases matching TRBD1. Germline trimming cut 4 bases from V and 1 base from J; bases unmatched to any gene: 6. Per the germline V gene, CDR1 is SGDLS and CDR2 is YYNGEE. The CDR3 loop spans 15 amino acids. Here the CDR3 reads CASSTNTGGQETQYF. DNA of the CDR3: TGTGCCAGCAGCACCAACACAGGGGGCCAAGAGACCCAGTACTTC. Variable domain in full (rest from reference TRBV9 and TRBJ2-5): DSGVTQTPKHLITATGQRVTLRCSPRSGDLSVYWYQQSLDQGLQFLIQYYNGEERAKGNILERFSAQQFPDLHSELNLSSLELGDSALYFCASSTNTGGQETQYFGPGTRLLVL.

The V gene is TRBV5-6, the J gene TRBJ2-1; a weak D match, TRBD2 (5 bases). This CDR3 spans 15 amino acids. The germline V gene encodes CDR1 SGHDT and CDR2 YYEEEE. V shed 1 base and J shed 3 bases, with 11 bases lying between them. In DNA form, the CDR3 reads TGTGCCAGCAGCTTGCGAGGGCCCGGCTACAATGAGCAGTTCTTC. Its translation: CASSLRGPGYNEQFF.

The genes are TRBV2 and TRBJ2-3, with D maybe TRBD2 (5 bases). The CDR3 runs to 14 residues. V was cut by 7 bases and J by 1 base, with 12 bases left in between. CDR1 and CDR2 from the germline V gene are SNHLY and FYNNEI. In DNA form, the CDR3 reads TGTGCCAGCAAGATACTAGTTGGCACAGATACGCAGTATTTT. Translation gives CASKILVGTDTQYF.

The chain recombines TRBV29-1 with TRBJ1-2; a possible D gene is TRBD1 (6 bases). The V end lost 7 bases, the J end lost 3 bases, and 12 bases lay between the germline ends. Germline V gives CDR1 SQVTM, CDR2 ANQGSEA. The CDR3 totals 12 residues. The CDR3 protein is CSGRQVDYGYTF. CDR3 bases: TGCAGCGGCCGACAGGTCGACTATGGCTACACCTTC.